Each of the 27 T cell receptor beta chains below was sequenced from the same sample in a study of cytomegalovirus exposure and HLA in healthy donors. The PCR was carried out with 60 Vbeta primers and 13 Jbeta primers. Sequenced by immunoSEQ multiplex PCR; TCRdb stores in-frame clones only, minus some. The table lists around 120,000 clones, approximately 84% of them singletons. Sequencing input: PBMCs. The receptors originated from a man aged 45-65 years in good health and CMV-seronegative.

The CDR3 region is CASSQEITGDTQYF. The CDR3 DNA reads as TGCGCCAGCAGCCAAGAGATCACTGGAGATACGCAGTATTTT. J is TRBJ2-3 and V is TRBV4-3; D is uncertain. Trimming left V 0 bases short and J 5 bases short, with 9 bases between. CDR1 is LGHNA, CDR2 YSLEER, per germline. This CDR3 has 14 residues.

The J gene is TRBJ1-5, the V gene TRBV18, with unresolved D. The CDR3 runs 15 residues. Germline V gene lookup returns CDR1 KGHSH and CDR2 LQKENI. V was clipped by 1 base and J by 0 bases, with 7 bases between them. The CDR3 protein is CASSPLGHSNQPQHF. CDR3 in DNA: TGTGCCAGCTCACCACTGGGCCATAGCAATCAGCCCCAGCATTTT.

This chain links TRBV30 with TRBJ2-5; 7 nucleotides match TRBD2. The tail of the sequence fits TRBJ2-7 better, so the J call may be wrong. The CDR3 covers 14 residues. The germline gives CDR1 GTSNPN, CDR2 SVGIG (reference sequence). The CDR3 reads CAWSIGTNSYEQYF. DNA of the CDR3: TGTGCCTGGAGTATTGGGACTAATTCCTACGAGCAGTACTTC.

This rearrangement joins TRBV19 to TRBJ1-1, with unresolved D. Germline assignment: CDR1 LNHDA and CDR2 SQIVND (reference sequence). This CDR3 contains 15 residues. With 5 bases removed from V and 5 bases from J, the gap between germline ends came to 18 bases. The CDR3 is CASSSSNPPGTEAFF. The CDR3 DNA sequence: TGTGCCAGTAGTTCTTCTAACCCACCGGGTACTGAAGCTTTCTTT. The full variable domain, completed using reference TRBV19 and TRBJ1-1, is DGGITQSPKYLFRKEGQNVTLSCEQNLNHDAMYWYRQDPGQGLRLIYYSQIVNDFQKGDIAEGYSVSREKKESFPLTVTSAQKNPTAFYLCASSSSNPPGTEAFFGQGTRLTVV.

CDR3 protein: CSVSDSSYEQYF. The CDR3 DNA reads as TGCAGCGTTTCGGACAGCTCCTACGAGCAGTACTTC. This sequence joins TRBV29-1 and TRBJ2-7, with a tentative D call TRBD1 (6 bases). The CDR3 is 12 amino acids. The germline V and J ends were trimmed by 5 bases and 0 bases, with 8 bases remaining between them. Germline V CDR1 and CDR2: SQVTM, ANQGSEA.

The chain is built from TRBV18 and TRBJ1-5, with 7 bases that match TRBD1. The CDR3 runs to 14 residues. Losses at the gene ends were 8 bases for V and 4 bases for J; bases not matched to a gene: 8. Germline loops: CDR1 KGHSH, CDR2 LQKENI. This CDR3 reads CASTWDSQNQPQHF. The CDR3 DNA sequence: TGTGCCAGCACTTGGGACAGTCAGAATCAGCCCCAGCATTTT.

The rearrangement links TRBV4-3 to TRBJ2-3, with 8 bases aligning to TRBD2. V was pared by 0 bases and J by 13 bases, with 18 bases of the junction left unmatched. Germline loops: CDR1 LGHNA, CDR2 YSLEER. The CDR3 has 17 amino acids. The CDR3 sequence: CASSQDKSGGWKRAEYF. Written as DNA, the CDR3 is TGCGCCAGCAGCCAAGATAAATCGGGAGGGTGGAAAAGGGCCGAGTATTTT.

This clone was picked up a small number of times. The chain employs TRBV19 and TRBJ1-2, with TRBD1 identical over 9 bases. CDR3 length: 13 amino acids. Looked up from germline, CDR1 is LNHDA and CDR2 is SQIVND (reference sequence). V lost 6 bases, J lost 3 bases, and 2 bases stayed unmatched. This CDR3 is CASSRDRDYGYTF. The CDR3, as DNA: TGTGCCAGTAGCCGGGACAGGGACTATGGCTACACCTTC.

This clone has only one observation. The chain uses TRBV6-5 and TRBJ1-5; D may be TRBD1 (5 bases). V was cut by 6 bases and J by 0 bases, with 12 bases left in between. Germline V CDR1 and CDR2: MNHEY, SVGAGI. The CDR3 runs 15 residues. CDR3 in amino acids: CASSPWRGSNQPQHF. CDR3 coding DNA: TGTGCCAGCAGCCCCTGGAGGGGTAGCAATCAGCCCCAGCATTTT.

The chain joins TRBV11-2 to TRBJ2-3; 8 nucleotides line up with TRBD2. The CDR3 contains 14 residues. J gave up 9 bases and V 5 bases, and 10 bases lay outside the gene matches. Germline values: CDR1 SGHAT, CDR2 FQNNGV. The CDR3 loop reads CASSLLPGGRTQYF. The CDR3 DNA sequence: TGTGCCAGCAGCCTCTTACCGGGAGGGCGGACGCAGTATTTT.

The chain links TRBV29-1 to TRBJ1-2; TRBD1 might be the D (6 bases). V gave up 4 bases and J gave up 6 bases, with 12 bases separating them. CDR1 is SQVTM, CDR2 ANQGSEA, per germline. The CDR3 runs 12 residues. The CDR3 coding sequence is TGCAGCGTTGGACGGGGGGCCCATGGCTACACCTTC. This encodes CSVGRGAHGYTF.

The J gene is TRBJ2-3, the V gene TRBV5-8; 8 bases are a match to TRBD1. V was pared by 4 bases and J by 3 bases, with 4 bases of the junction left unmatched. Germline V CDR1 and CDR2: SGHTS, YDEGEE. The CDR3 extends over 14 amino acids. In DNA form, the CDR3 reads TGTGCCAGCAGCGCACGGACAGGGACAGATACGCAGTATTTT. It codes for CASSARTGTDTQYF.

This clone was detected a few times. V usage is TRBV30 and J usage is TRBJ1-2; 9 nucleotides line up with TRBD1. V was clipped by 4 bases and J by 5 bases; unmatched bases: 14. Germline assignment: CDR1 GTSNPN and CDR2 SVGIG (reference sequence). The CDR3 has 16 residues. The CDR3 DNA reads TGTGCCTGGAAACAGGGGGCGATTGGGGAGGGGTATGGCTACACCTTC. It translates to CAWKQGAIGEGYGYTF.

The rearrangement links TRBV29-1 to TRBJ1-1; 8 bases map to TRBD1. The CDR3 totals 11 residues. Losses at the gene ends were 6 bases for V and 5 bases for J; bases not matched to a gene: 2. The germline V gene encodes CDR1 SQVTM and CDR2 ANQGSEA. The CDR3 DNA follows: TGCAGCGTGGGGGACAGGACTGAAGCTTTCTTT. Protein sequence: CSVGDRTEAFF.

The chain uses TRBV28 and TRBJ1-5; 7 bases fit TRBD1. This CDR3 has 12 amino acids. V was pared by 6 bases and J by 13 bases, with 9 bases of the junction left unmatched. Germline V gene data show CDR1 as MDHEN and CDR2 as SYDVKM. The CDR3 DNA follows: TGTGCCAGCAGGCCGGACAGGTCATGGCAGCATTTT. Amino acids: CASRPDRSWQHF.

The CDR3 coding sequence is TGTGCCAGCTCACAAGGACAGGGTAGATTGGAGACCCAGTACTTC. Translated: CASSQGQGRLETQYF. The rearrangement links TRBV18 to TRBJ2-5; 8 nucleotides match TRBD1. Germline lookup yields CDR1 KGHSH and CDR2 LQKENI. The CDR3 spans 15 residues. After removal of 4 bases from V and 5 bases from J, the junction contained 9 bases not matched to a gene.

As to this clone: An end of the junction does not agree with germline; a read error may underlie this. The rearrangement links TRBV30 to TRBJ1-2, with a possible D match to TRBD1 (6 bases). The CDR3 spans 15 residues. Germline loops: CDR1 GTSNPN, CDR2 SVGIG (reference sequence). CDR3 bases: TGTGCCCTGCTAGGGGGGAGGGGGGGGACCTATGGCTACCCCTTC. Translating gives CALLGGRGGTYGYPF. Filled out from reference TRBV30 and TRBJ1-2, the complete variable domain reads SQTIHQWPATLVQPVGSPLSLECTVEGTSNPNLYWYRQAAGRGLQLLFYSVGIGQISSEVPQNLSASRPQDRQFILSSKKLLLSDSGFYLCALLGGRGGTYGYPFGSGTRLTVV.

The V gene is TRBV7-3, the J gene TRBJ2-5; 8 nucleotides match TRBD2. Looked up from germline, CDR1 is SGHTA and CDR2 is FQGTGA. V trimming: 1 base; J trimming: 3 bases; junction bases outside the gene matches: 10. The CDR3 extends over 17 amino acids. Here the CDR3 DNA reads TGTGCCAGCAGCTTAAGCCCCGGGGGGGCGGGAAAAGAGACCCAGTACTTC. It encodes CASSLSPGGAGKETQYF.

The chain employs TRBV5-6 and TRBJ1-1; a weak D match, TRBD1 (5 bases). Germline CDR1 SGHDT, CDR2 YYEEEE. CDR3 length equals 13 residues. With 4 bases removed from V and 7 bases from J, the gap between germline ends came to 14 bases. The CDR3 DNA reads TGTGCCAGCAGCCAGCAGGGTCGAGGTGAAGCTTTCTTT. The encoded protein is CASSQQGRGEAFF. The whole variable domain, remainder taken from reference TRBV5-6 and TRBJ1-1, is DAGVTQSPTHLIKTRGQQVTLRCSPKSGHDTVSWYQQALGQGPQFIFQYYEEEERQRGNFPDRFSGHQFPNYSSELNVNALLLGDSALYLCASSQQGRGEAFFGQGTRLTVV.

The rearrangement joins TRBV28 to TRBJ1-1, with D possibly being TRBD1 (5 bases). CDR1 is MDHEN, CDR2 SYDVKM, per germline. CDR3 size: 16 residues. The V and J ends lost 1 base and 1 base respectively, with 13 bases between them. The DNA of the CDR3 is TGTGCCAGCAGTTTATTAGGGGTCTTTAGGAACACTGAAGCTTTCTTT. Its protein product is CASSLLGVFRNTEAFF.

V usage is TRBV6-5 and J usage is TRBJ1-2, with a possible D match to TRBD1 (6 bases). The CDR3 is 13 amino acids. CDR1 and CDR2 from the germline V gene are MNHEY and SVGAGI. The V and J ends lost 5 bases and 8 bases respectively, with 15 bases between them. The CDR3 DNA reads TGTGCCAGCAGTCTACAGGGCCGACGGGGCTACACCTTC. It is translated as CASSLQGRRGYTF.

The chain has TRBV13 and TRBJ1-3, with D perhaps TRBD1 (5 bases). Trimming removed 5 bases from V and 0 bases from J, with 20 bases in between. The length of the CDR3 is 18 residues. Per germline, CDR1 PRHDT and CDR2 FYEKMQ (reference sequence). The CDR3 loop is CASSPIVDRQSSGNTIYF. CDR3 bases: TGTGCCAGCAGCCCCATAGTAGACAGACAAAGCTCTGGAAACACCATATATTTT.

The rearrangement uses TRBV7-2 and TRBJ1-2; no clear D gene. The CDR3 is made up of 13 amino acids. Germline CDR1 and CDR2: SGHTA and FQGNSA. Trimming stripped 1 base from V and 4 bases from J, with 7 bases between. CDR3 in DNA: TGTGCCAGCAGCTTAGTGCAGGTCTATGGCTACACCTTC. Its protein is CASSLVQVYGYTF.

J is TRBJ1-1 and V is TRBV7-2; 8 bases are shared with TRBD1. Germline V gene sequence: CDR1 SGHTA, CDR2 FQGNSA. Germline trimming cut 5 bases from V and 0 bases from J; bases unmatched to any gene: 5. The CDR3 has 15 amino acids. Here the CDR3 DNA reads TGTGCCAGCAGCCCGAGGACAGGGATGAACACTGAAGCTTTCTTT. Amino acids: CASSPRTGMNTEAFF.

The rearrangement links TRBV27 to TRBJ1-1, with 7 bases that match TRBD1. The CDR3 is made up of 14 amino acids. V shed 4 bases, J shed 5 bases, and the junction held 7 bases outside the gene matches. CDR1 is MNHEY, CDR2 SMNVEV, per germline (reference sequence). The CDR3 spells CASSYYSGGTEAFF. The CDR3 nucleotides read TGTGCCAGCAGTTATTACTCAGGGGGTACTGAAGCTTTCTTT.

V usage is TRBV6-5 and J usage is TRBJ1-3; D gene unclear. Trimming shortened V by 8 bases and J by 0 bases, and 5 bases separated the two germline ends. Germline V gene lookup returns CDR1 MNHEY and CDR2 SVGAGI. The CDR3 runs 12 residues. The DNA for the CDR3 is TGTGCCAGCGAGATCTCTGGAAACACCATATATTTT. It encodes CASEISGNTIYF.

The rearrangement joins TRBV10-3 to TRBJ1-3; D is undetermined. CDR1 and CDR2 (germline): ENHRY, SYGVKD. V was trimmed by 8 bases and J by 0 bases, leaving 8 bases between them. The CDR3 extends over 13 amino acids. The CDR3 here is CAIAPHSGNTIYF. The CDR3 DNA sequence: TGTGCCATCGCGCCGCACTCTGGAAACACCATATATTTT.